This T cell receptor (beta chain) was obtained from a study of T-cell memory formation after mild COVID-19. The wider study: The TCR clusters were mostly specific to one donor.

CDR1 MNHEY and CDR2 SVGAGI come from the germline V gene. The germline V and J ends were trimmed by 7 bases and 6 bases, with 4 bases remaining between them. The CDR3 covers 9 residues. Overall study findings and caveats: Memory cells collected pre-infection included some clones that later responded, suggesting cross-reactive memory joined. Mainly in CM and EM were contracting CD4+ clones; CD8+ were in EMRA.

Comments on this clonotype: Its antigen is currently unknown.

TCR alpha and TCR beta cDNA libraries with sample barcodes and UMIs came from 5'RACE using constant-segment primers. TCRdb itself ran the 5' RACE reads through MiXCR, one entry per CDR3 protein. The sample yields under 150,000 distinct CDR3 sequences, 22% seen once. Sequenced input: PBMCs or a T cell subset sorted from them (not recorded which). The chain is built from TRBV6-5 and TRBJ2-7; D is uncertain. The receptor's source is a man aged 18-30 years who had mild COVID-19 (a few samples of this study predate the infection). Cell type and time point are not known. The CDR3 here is CASKGEQYF. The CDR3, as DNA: TGTGCCAGCAAAGGCGAGCAGTACTTC.